This record looks at one TCR beta chain sequence and its context. The source of the sample is a study of cytomegalovirus exposure and HLA in healthy donors. Germline loops: CDR1 SGHTA, CDR2 FQGNSA. This CDR3 is 15 amino acids long. The ends were cut back, 1 base at V and 7 bases at J, with 14 bases in the middle. The PCR was carried out with 60 Vbeta primers and 13 Jbeta primers. Produced via immunoSEQ multiplex PCR; TCRdb's table is partial and in-frame only. Of 160,000 or so clones in the sample, 60% to 80% are singletons; the top ten hold 6% to 7%. The specimen was PBMCs. The chain is built from TRBV7-2 and TRBJ2-1, with D maybe TRBD1 (5 bases). This clonotype originated in a man aged 40-49 years in good health and CMV-seropositive. The CDR3 nucleotides read TGTGCCAGCAGCTTAGGGCCTAGGGGTAGGAATGAGCAGTTCTTC. Translation: CASSLGPRGRNEQFF.